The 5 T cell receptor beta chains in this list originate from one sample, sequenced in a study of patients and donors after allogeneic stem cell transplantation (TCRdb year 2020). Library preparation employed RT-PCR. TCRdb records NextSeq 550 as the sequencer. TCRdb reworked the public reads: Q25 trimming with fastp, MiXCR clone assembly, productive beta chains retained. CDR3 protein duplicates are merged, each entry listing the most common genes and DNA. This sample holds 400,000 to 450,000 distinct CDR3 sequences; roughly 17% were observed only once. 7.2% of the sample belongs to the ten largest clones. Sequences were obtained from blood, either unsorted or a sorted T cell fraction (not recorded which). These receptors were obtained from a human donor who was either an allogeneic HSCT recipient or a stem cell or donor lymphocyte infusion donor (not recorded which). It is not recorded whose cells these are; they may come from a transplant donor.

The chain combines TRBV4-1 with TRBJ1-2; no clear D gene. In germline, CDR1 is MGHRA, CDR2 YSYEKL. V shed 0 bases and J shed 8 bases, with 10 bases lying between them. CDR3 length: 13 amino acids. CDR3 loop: CASSQEGRGGYTF. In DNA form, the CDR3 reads TGCGCCAGCAGCCAAGAAGGGAGAGGGGGCTACACCTTC.

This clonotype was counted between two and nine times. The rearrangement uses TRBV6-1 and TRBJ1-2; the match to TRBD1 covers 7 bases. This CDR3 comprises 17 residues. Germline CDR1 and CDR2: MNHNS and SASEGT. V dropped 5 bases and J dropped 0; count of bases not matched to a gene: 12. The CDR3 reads CASSRNRGAVSNYGYTF. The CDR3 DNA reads TGTGCCAGCAGTAGAAACAGGGGCGCTGTATCTAACTATGGCTACACCTTC.

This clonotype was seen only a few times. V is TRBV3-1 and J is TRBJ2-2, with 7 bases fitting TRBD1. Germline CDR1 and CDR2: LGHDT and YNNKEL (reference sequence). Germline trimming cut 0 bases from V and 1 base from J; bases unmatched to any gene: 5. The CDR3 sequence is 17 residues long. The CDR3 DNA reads TGTGCCAGCAGCCAAGAAATCCGGACAGGGAACACCGGGGAGCTGTTTTTT. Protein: CASSQEIRTGNTGELFF.

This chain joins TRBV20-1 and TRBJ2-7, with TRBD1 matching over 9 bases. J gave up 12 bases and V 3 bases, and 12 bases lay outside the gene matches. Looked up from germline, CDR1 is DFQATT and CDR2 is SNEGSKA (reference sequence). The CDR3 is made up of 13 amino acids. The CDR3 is CSARMDRGSIGYF. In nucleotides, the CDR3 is TGCAGTGCTAGGATGGACAGGGGTTCTATAGGGTACTTC.

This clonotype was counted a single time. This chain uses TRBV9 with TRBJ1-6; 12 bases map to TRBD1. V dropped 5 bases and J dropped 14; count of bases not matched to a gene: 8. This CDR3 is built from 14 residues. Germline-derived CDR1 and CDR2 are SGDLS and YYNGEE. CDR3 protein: CASSGTGGPLTLHF. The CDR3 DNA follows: TGTGCCAGCAGTGGGACAGGGGGCCCTCTAACCCTCCACTTT. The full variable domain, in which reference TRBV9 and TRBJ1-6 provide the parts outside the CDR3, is DSGVTQTPKHLITATGQRVTLRCSPRSGDLSVYWYQQSLDQGLQFLIQYYNGEERAKGNILERFSAQQFPDLHSELNLSSLELGDSALYFCASSGTGGPLTLHFGNGTRLTVT.